This T cell receptor (beta chain) was retrieved from a study of T-cell memory formation after mild COVID-19. About the study: TCR clusters were mostly donor specific.

The germline V gene has CDR1 MGHDK and CDR2 SYGVNS. CDR3 length: 13 amino acids. The V and J ends lost 7 bases and 2 bases, in that order; junction bases with no gene match: 4. Worth noting for this clonotype: Its target is unknown.

Study-level findings and limits: Pre-infection memory carried some responding clones, suggesting that cross-reactive memory joined. Clones that contracted from day 15 to 85 had balanced CD4/CD8; later expanders were CD4+ biased.

TCR alpha and TCR beta cDNA libraries with sample barcodes and UMIs came from 5'RACE using constant-segment primers. TCRdb passed the 5' RACE reads through MiXCR, listing each CDR3 protein once. The data show a few hundred thousand distinct CDR3 sequences, 20% to 25% seen once. The sequenced sample was PBMCs or a T cell subset sorted from them (not recorded which). The TCR sequence derives from an adult woman who had mild COVID-19 (a few samples of this study predate the infection). Cell type and time point are not known. The V and J genes are TRBV25-1 and TRBJ1-2; 7 bases fit TRBD1. CDR3 coding DNA: TGTGCCAGCATGCAGGGGGGAAACTATGGCTACACCTTC. It specifies CASMQGGNYGYTF.